This passage covers 8 T cell receptor beta chains from one sample sequenced in a study of cytomegalovirus exposure and HLA in healthy donors. The PCR made use of 60 Vbeta and 13 Jbeta primers. Here immunoSEQ multiplex PCR was the method, and the copy in TCRdb shows in-frame clones only, minus some. Seen here are about 190,000 clones, approximately 78% observed once, and the top ten hold 12% to 15%. The specimen sequenced was PBMCs. These TCRs come from a young woman in good health and CMV-seropositive.

The rearrangement links TRBV14 to TRBJ2-1, with a weak D call TRBD2 (6 bases). The CDR3 contains 13 residues. Germline loops: CDR1 SGHDN, CDR2 FVKESK. Trimming pared 0 bases from V and 12 bases from J, leaving 12 bases between. The CDR3 nucleotides are TGTGCCAGCAGCCAAGATCACCTAGCGATGCAGTTCTTC. Its protein is CASSQDHLAMQFF.

This clone was counted between two and nine times. The chain is built from TRBV7-2 and TRBJ2-2; 7 nucleotides align to TRBD2. The CDR3 has 16 amino acids. V lost 5 bases to trimming and J lost 1 base; unmatched junction nucleotides: 7. The germline gives CDR1 SGHTA, CDR2 FQGNSA. Here the CDR3 reads CASSPVAGLNTGELFF. The DNA for the CDR3 is TGTGCCAGCAGCCCAGTAGCGGGTTTGAACACCGGGGAGCTGTTTTTT.

The chain joins TRBV30 to TRBJ1-1, with D possibly matching TRBD1 (6 bases). The length of the CDR3 is 14 residues. Germline CDR1 reads GTSNPN; CDR2 reads SVGIG (reference sequence). V lost 4 bases and J lost 2, with 14 bases in between. The DNA for the CDR3 is TGTGCCTGGAACCAGGGGACACCCAACACTGAAGCTTTCTTT. This sequence encodes CAWNQGTPNTEAFF.

The chain has TRBV6-5 and TRBJ1-1; D uncertain. With 6 bases removed from V and 1 base from J, the gap between germline ends came to 12 bases. The CDR3 loop spans 14 amino acids. Germline loops: CDR1 MNHEY, CDR2 SVGAGI. In DNA, the CDR3 is TGTGCCAGCAGGGCGGAGGAGAGGAACACTGAAGCTTTCTTT. Amino acids: CASRAEERNTEAFF.

CDR3 region: CASSSRQRETQYF. DNA for the CDR3: TGTGCCAGCAGCTCTAGACAGCGAGAGACCCAGTACTTC. V gene TRBV7-2 combines with J gene TRBJ2-5; perhaps TRBD1 as D (5 bases). CDR3 size: 13 residues. The germline CDR1 and CDR2 sequences are SGHTA and FQGNSA. Between the trimmed V and J ends, which lost 4 bases and 4 bases, there was a span of 10 bases.

The rearrangement links TRBV5-1 to TRBJ2-5, with D tentatively TRBD2 (5 bases). The CDR3 covers 13 residues. The V end was cut by 2 bases, the J end by 5 bases, with 10 bases between. Germline assignment: CDR1 SGHRS and CDR2 YFSETQ. CDR3 DNA sequence: TGCGCCAGCAGCTTTGAGGGAGAGGAGACCCAGTACTTC. Translation: CASSFEGEETQYF.

The chain combines TRBV2 with TRBJ2-5; 9 nucleotides match TRBD1. The CDR3 contains 15 residues. Germline loops: CDR1 SNHLY, CDR2 FYNNEI. The junction had 11 bases not matched to a gene; V was cut back by 7 bases and J by 5 bases. In DNA form, the CDR3 reads TGTGCCAGCACCTCAGATACAGGGGGCGACGAGACCCAGTACTTC. Its protein product is CASTSDTGGDETQYF. Using reference TRBV2 and TRBJ2-5 for the parts outside the CDR3, the full variable domain is EPEVTQTPSHQVTQMGQEVILRCVPISNHLYFYWYRQILGQKVEFLVSFYNNEISEKSEIFDDQFSVERPDGSNFTLKIRSTKLEDSAMYFCASTSDTGGDETQYFGPGTRLLVL.

J is TRBJ1-6 and V is TRBV10-1; tentatively, D is TRBD1 (5 bases). The CDR3 has 14 amino acids. Germline assignment: CDR1 WNHNN and CDR2 SYGVQD (reference sequence). V dropped 5 bases and J dropped 0 bases, with 5 bases sitting between them. Here the CDR3 reads CASSTGSYNSPLHF. The DNA for the CDR3 is TGCGCCAGCAGTACAGGCTCCTATAATTCACCCCTCCACTTT.